This TCR beta chain was captured by sequencing in a study of T cells in Graves' hyperthyroidism and ophthalmopathy. TCR beta CDR3 sequences were amplified from RNA transcripts. The study used the HTBI primer set for a first-round RT-PCR of the TCR CDR3. MiXCR, run by TCRdb on the multiplex PCR reads, gives a single entry per CDR3 protein. The sample records hundreds of thousands of distinct CDR3 sequences, 13% being singletons. At least ten counts were recorded for this clonotype. V gave up 3 bases and J gave up 3 bases, with 12 bases separating them. Germline V gene sequence: CDR1 SNHLY, CDR2 FYNNEI. The CDR3 spans 14 residues.

The chain uses TRBV2 and TRBJ2-7, with D possibly TRBD2 on 5 matching bases. This receptor was obtained from a woman aged 18-29 years with Graves' hyperthyroidism. The sample comprised blood. CDR3 nucleotides: TGTGCCAGCAGTGATCGCGGGTATTACTACGAGCAGTACTTC. Translated: CASSDRGYYYEQYF. Variable domain in full (rest from reference TRBV2 and TRBJ2-7): EPEVTQTPSHQVTQMGQEVILRCVPISNHLYFYWYRQILGQKVEFLVSFYNNEISEKSEIFDDQFSVERPDGSNFTLKIRSTKLEDSAMYFCASSDRGYYYEQYFGPGTRLTVT.